The present TCR beta chain was sequenced within a study of blood T cell repertoires in COVID-19. As for the study in general: The United States, Italy and Spain were the sources of the acute and convalescent COVID-19 samples. Sources were T cells, B-cell-depleted T cells, or PBMCs; the material itself was cDNA or gDNA.

V lost 5 bases and J 2 bases, leaving 16 bases between the germline ends. Germline CDR1 SGHNT, CDR2 YENEEA. The length of the CDR3 is 15 residues. Enrollment of patients from Seattle took place during active infection, with longitudinal follow-up. As handled by the study authors: The authors estimated nucleated cell counts from reference gene primer amplification. The assay was immunoSEQ multiplex PCR, and TCRdb's table has in-frame clones only and misses some. V and J calls plus clone size are reproduced from that table; the DNA served to infer D and trimming. The sample yields about 340,000 clones, roughly 90% seen once.

Specimen: peripheral blood. This TCR was sampled from a woman aged 60-75 years with COVID-19, enrolled during active disease. V gene TRBV11-3 combines with J gene TRBJ2-7; the D gene is possibly TRBD2 (6 bases). The CDR3 coding sequence is TGTGCCAGCAGCCCCCGGGGGTCAGGGACCTACGAGCAGTACTTC. Its translation: CASSPRGSGTYEQYF. Complete variable domain (other parts from reference TRBV11-3 and TRBJ2-7): EAGVVQSPRYKIIEKKQPVAFWCNPISGHNTLYWYLQNLGQGPELLIRYENEEAVDDSQLPKDRFSAERLKGVDSTLKIQPAELGDSAVYLCASSPRGSGTYEQYFGPGTRLTVT.